One sample yielded the 27 T cell receptor beta chains listed below, sequenced in a study of T cells in tumors after PD-1 blockade. Measured with immunoSEQ multiplex PCR; TCRdb has only the in-frame clones, and not every one. The sample carries about 15,000 clones, around 70% recorded once. This sample comprised tumor tissue, obtained after anti-PD-1 treatment. The receptors originated from a human donor with cutaneous squamous cell carcinoma.

Within the sample, this clone is large. The chain couples TRBV4-2 to TRBJ2-7; D is possibly TRBD1 (6 bases). The germline CDR1 and CDR2 sequences are LGHNA and YNFKEQ. The V and J ends lost 0 bases and 2 bases respectively, with 17 bases between them. The CDR3 is made up of 17 amino acids. The CDR3, as DNA: TGTGCCAGCAGCCAAGAGGGTTTTTTGGGGGCTACCTACGAGCAGTACTTC. Protein sequence: CASSQEGFLGATYEQYF.

This chain joins TRBV7-9 and TRBJ1-1; D unclear. Germline V gene data show CDR1 as SEHNR and CDR2 as FQNEAQ (reference sequence). The length of the CDR3 is 12 residues. V shed 4 bases and J shed 1 base, with 4 bases lying between them. This chain's CDR3 is CASSSRNTEAFF. The CDR3 DNA reads TGTGCCAGCAGCTCCAGGAACACTGAAGCTTTCTTT.

The chain recombines TRBV19 with TRBJ2-3; D is possibly TRBD2 (5 bases). The CDR3 covers 13 residues. The germline gives CDR1 LNHDA, CDR2 SQIVND (reference sequence). Trimming took off 6 bases at V and 2 bases at J, with 9 bases between the two ends. CDR3 bases: TGTGCCAGTAGCTTCCGGGACACAGATACGCAGTATTTT. This encodes CASSFRDTDTQYF.

The V call is TRBV30, the J call TRBJ1-3, with TRBD1 matching 7 bases. After removal of 3 bases from V and 7 bases from J, the junction contained 15 bases not matched to a gene. The CDR3 covers 16 residues. CDR1 is GTSNPN, CDR2 SVGIG, per germline (reference sequence). The chain's CDR3 is CAWSATRGGLDNTIYF. The CDR3 bases are TGTGCCTGGAGCGCAACCAGGGGGGGTCTAGACAACACCATATATTTT. Complete variable domain (other parts from reference TRBV30 and TRBJ1-3): SQTIHQWPATLVQPVGSPLSLECTVEGTSNPNLYWYRQAAGRGLQLLFYSVGIGQISSEVPQNLSASRPQDRQFILSSKKLLLSDSGFYLCAWSATRGGLDNTIYFGEGSWLTVV.

J is TRBJ2-7 and V is TRBV14; TRBD2 agrees at 15 bases. CDR3 size: 18 residues. Per germline, CDR1 SGHDN and CDR2 FVKESK. With V trimmed by 3 bases and J by 9 bases, 15 bases remained unmatched. CDR3 in DNA: TGTGCCAGCAGCCACCGATCACCGGGACTAGCGGGAGGAGGTGTGCAGTACTTC. Its protein is CASSHRSPGLAGGGVQYF.

This clone came up a few times. The rearrangement joins TRBV28 to TRBJ1-2, with 8 nucleotides matching TRBD1. Germline loops: CDR1 MDHEN, CDR2 SYDVKM. Losses at the gene ends were 5 bases for V and 2 bases for J; bases not matched to a gene: 7. The CDR3 length is 15 residues. The CDR3 DNA reads as TGTGCCAGCAGTACTATCGACAGGGGAAACTATGGCTACACCTTC. Protein sequence: CASSTIDRGNYGYTF.

A remark on this clone: Other nucleotide sequences from this sample produce the same CDR3. This rearrangement joins TRBV30 to TRBJ2-3; 9 bases are a match to TRBD2. Germline loops: CDR1 GTSNPN, CDR2 SVGIG (reference sequence). CDR3 length equals 16 residues. Losses at the gene ends were 5 bases for V and 8 bases for J; bases not matched to a gene: 17. The CDR3 DNA is TGTGCCTGGCGCCCGCGGGGGGGGCCGGGGGGGGTTACGCAGTATTTT. This sequence encodes CAWRPRGGPGGVTQYF.

The chain couples TRBV27 to TRBJ2-1, with 11 bases fitting TRBD2. Germline CDR1 reads MNHEY; CDR2 reads SMNVEV (reference sequence). After removal of 2 bases from V and 7 bases from J, the junction contained 7 bases not matched to a gene. This CDR3 contains 16 residues. CDR3: CASSLGSGRAVNEQFF. CDR3 DNA: TGTGCCAGCAGTTTAGGTAGCGGGAGGGCCGTGAATGAGCAGTTCTTC.

The rearrangement joins TRBV6-7 to TRBJ2-3; 9 bases match TRBD2. TRBV6-7 is an open reading frame whose function is uncertain. Trimming cost V 6 bases and J 2 bases; bases outside gene matches: 6. The CDR3 consists of 15 residues. Here the CDR3 DNA reads TGTGCCAGCAGCCTCAGCGGGGGGTCCACAGATACGCAGTATTTT. Protein sequence: CASSLSGGSTDTQYF.

This sequence joins TRBV5-6 and TRBJ1-2; 8 bases fit TRBD1. Losses at the gene ends were 7 bases for V and 3 bases for J; bases not matched to a gene: 8. Looked up from germline, CDR1 is SGHDT and CDR2 is YYEEEE. This CDR3 contains 14 residues. DNA for the CDR3: TGTGCCAGCTTCCGGACAGGGAGTGACTATGGCTACACCTTC. Its protein product is CASFRTGSDYGYTF.

The chain couples TRBV6-1 to TRBJ2-3; 9 positions match TRBD1. CDR1 is MNHNS and CDR2 is SASEGT in the germline V gene. The length of the CDR3 is 19 residues. Unmatched junction bases numbered 15, after V lost 3 bases and J lost 2 bases. The CDR3 sequence is CASSETLGSGTGYTDTQYF. Here the CDR3 DNA reads TGTGCCAGCAGTGAGACCCTTGGCTCCGGGACAGGGTACACAGATACGCAGTATTTT.

The genes are TRBV7-2 and TRBJ2-1, with 9 bases aligning to TRBD2. Germline V gene data show CDR1 as SGHTA and CDR2 as FQGNSA. The CDR3 consists of 18 residues. The J segment lost 4 bases and the V segment lost 1 base, leaving 11 bases of the junction unmatched. The CDR3 nucleotides read TGTGCCAGCAGCTTAGGTATTAGCGGGAGAAACGGGTACAATGAGCAGTTCTTC. It specifies CASSLGISGRNGYNEQFF. Based on the CDR3 plus reference TRBV7-2 and TRBJ2-1, the full variable domain is GAGVSQSPSNKVTEKGKDVELRCDPISGHTALYWYRQSLGQGLEFLIYFQGNSAPDKSGLPSDRFSAERTGGSVSTLTIQRTQQEDSAVYLCASSLGISGRNGYNEQFFGPGTRLTVL.

A few counts support this clone. This chain joins TRBV11-3 and TRBJ2-7, with 9 bases lining up with TRBD1. V was clipped by 1 base and J by 2 bases; unmatched bases: 3. This CDR3 spans 15 amino acids. Germline values: CDR1 SGHNT, CDR2 YENEEA. The CDR3 DNA is TGTGCCAGCAGCTTAGTGGGGACAGGGCCCTACGAGCAGTACTTC. Its translation: CASSLVGTGPYEQYF.

The rearrangement uses TRBV7-2 and TRBJ1-1; TRBD1 is a possible D gene (6 bases). V dropped 4 bases and J dropped 10 bases, with 19 bases sitting between them. Per the germline V gene, CDR1 is SGHTA and CDR2 is FQGNSA. The CDR3 is 14 amino acids. The CDR3 DNA reads as TGTGCCAGCAGCTCATCTGGACAGAAAAGAGGAGCTTTCTTT. It is translated as CASSSSGQKRGAFF.

V usage is TRBV18 and J usage is TRBJ2-7, with TRBD1 matching 10 bases. The CDR3 has 13 amino acids. The V gene end was trimmed by 3 bases and the J gene end by 5 bases; junction bases not matched to a gene: 1. Germline values: CDR1 KGHSH, CDR2 LQKENI. The DNA for the CDR3 is TGTGCCAGCTCACCGGGGACAGGGGACGAGCAGTACTTC. It encodes CASSPGTGDEQYF.

For the CDR3, the DNA is TGTGCCAGCAGCCCCCTGGGGTACGAGCAGTACTTC. Protein: CASSPLGYEQYF. The chain recombines TRBV3-1 (or the pseudogene TRBV3-2) with TRBJ2-7; D gene uncertain. CDR1 is LGHDT, CDR2 YNNKEL, per germline (reference sequence). Trimming removed 4 bases at V and 4 bases at J, with 8 bases between. The CDR3 consists of 12 residues.

This sequence joins TRBV9 and TRBJ2-7; tentative D call: TRBD1 (5 bases). The CDR3 loop spans 15 amino acids. CDR1 SGDLS and CDR2 YYNGEE come from the germline V gene. Deletions cut 1 base from V and 6 bases from J, with 17 bases between. The CDR3 DNA follows: TGTGCCAGCAGCGTATCCGTAGGGGTCGAATTCGAGCAGTACTTC. This encodes CASSVSVGVEFEQYF.

V usage is TRBV15 and J usage is TRBJ2-3; D is undetermined. Trimming took 0 bases from V and 0 from J, leaving 7 bases between them. This CDR3 comprises 15 residues. In germline, CDR1 is LNHNV, CDR2 YYDKDF (reference sequence). CDR3 amino acids: CATSREAKSTDTQYF. The CDR3 region has the DNA TGTGCCACCAGCAGAGAAGCGAAAAGCACAGATACGCAGTATTTT.

V gene TRBV2 combines with J gene TRBJ2-2; TRBD2 matches 13 bases. Trimming cost V 4 bases and J 5 bases; bases outside gene matches: 4. The CDR3 is made up of 16 amino acids. The germline CDR1 and CDR2 sequences are SNHLY and FYNNEI. In DNA form, the CDR3 reads TGTGCCAGCAGTGGGACTAGCGGGAGTTTTACCGGGGAGCTGTTTTTT. Translating gives CASSGTSGSFTGELFF.

The rearrangement joins TRBV7-8 to TRBJ2-2; D is possibly TRBD2 (6 bases). The V gene's germline CDR1 is SGHVS and CDR2 FQNEAQ. This CDR3 is built from 17 residues. Trimming shortened V by 5 bases and J by 2 bases, and 18 bases separated the two germline ends. This chain's CDR3 is CASSPVGRTLNTGELFF. In DNA form, the CDR3 reads TGTGCCAGCAGCCCCGTTGGGAGGACACTAAACACCGGGGAGCTGTTTTTT.

The chain employs TRBV4-1 and TRBJ1-5, with D hard to call. This CDR3 spans 14 amino acids. Germline V gene sequence: CDR1 MGHRA, CDR2 YSYEKL. The ends were cut back, 3 bases at V and 2 bases at J, with 8 bases in the middle. The CDR3 DNA follows: TGCGCCAGCAGCCACCCGCCGGGCAATCAGCCCCAGCATTTT. It is translated as CASSHPPGNQPQHF.

The gene calls are TRBV5-6 and TRBJ2-7; 7 positions match TRBD1. The ends lost 7 bases at V and 9 bases at J; junction bases unmatched: 13. The CDR3 runs 13 residues. Germline assignment: CDR1 SGHDT and CDR2 YYEEEE. Here the CDR3 DNA reads TGTGCCAGCCCGGACAGGCCTTTTACGGGGCAGTACTTC. Amino acids: CASPDRPFTGQYF.

V is TRBV11-3 and J is TRBJ1-6, with D possibly TRBD1 on 5 matching bases. This CDR3 spans 15 amino acids. The germline V gene has CDR1 SGHNT and CDR2 YENEEA. V was trimmed by 7 bases and J by 5 bases, leaving 15 bases between them. This chain's CDR3 is CASTAGDSNNSPLHF. DNA of the CDR3: TGTGCCAGCACCGCCGGCGACAGTAATAATTCACCCCTCCACTTT.

The genes are TRBV5-4 and TRBJ1-1; 12 bases line up with TRBD1. CDR3 size: 15 residues. The ends lost 3 bases at V and 9 bases at J; junction bases unmatched: 9. CDR1 SGHNT and CDR2 YYREEE come from the germline V gene (reference sequence). The DNA for the CDR3 is TGTGCCAGCAGCTACCCCCCGGGACAGGGGGCGCAAGCTTTCTTT. Translation gives CASSYPPGQGAQAFF.

CDR3 in amino acids: CASSLWYRGQGRNEQFF. The DNA of the CDR3 is TGCGCCAGCAGCTTGTGGTACCGCGGACAGGGGCGGAATGAGCAGTTCTTC. The chain combines TRBV5-1 with TRBJ2-1, with TRBD1 matching 9 bases. The V segment lost 1 base and the J segment 7 bases; nucleotides outside the gene matches: 12. Germline-derived CDR1 and CDR2 are SGHRS and YFSETQ. This CDR3 has 17 residues.

The genes are TRBV27 and TRBJ1-2; D might be TRBD1 (5 bases). V was shortened by 7 bases and J by 6 bases, with 24 bases between the two germline ends. CDR1 is MNHEY, CDR2 SMNVEV, per germline (reference sequence). The CDR3 runs 16 residues. This CDR3 is CASTARGTAASDGYTF. The CDR3 nucleotides are TGTGCCAGCACCGCTCGCGGGACCGCGGCTAGTGATGGCTACACCTTC.

The chain employs TRBV19 and TRBJ2-3; D gene ambiguous. Germline V lookup: CDR1 LNHDA, CDR2 SQIVND (reference sequence). CDR3 size: 15 residues. Trimming pared 6 bases from V and 1 base from J, leaving 14 bases between. Here the CDR3 reads CASRPARRGTDTQYF. The CDR3 nucleotides are TGTGCCAGTAGGCCGGCCCGAAGGGGCACAGATACGCAGTATTTT.